A selection of T cell receptor beta chains follows, all from one sample in a study of brain T cells in children with intractable seizures. Some clones are missing from TCRdb's copy, which holds only in-frame ones; the method was immunoSEQ multiplex PCR. Of about 110,000 clones in the sample, roughly 94% were seen once. Source: peripheral blood, taken at surgery. Receptors were obtained from a boy in the first two years of life with hemimegalencephaly and intractable seizures. Each CDR3 is given with its conserved first and last residue. A D gene is named only where the DNA matches it firmly. Part of the rows lack a size; the others show once, few, many or a class for expanded clones.

d_call: NA
clone_size: NA
v_call: TRBV21-1
j_call: TRBJ1-5
cdr3_aa: CASSKGKRNQPQHF
cdr3_nt: TGTGCCAGCAGCAAAGGCAAACGCAATCAGCCCCAGCATTTT

d_call: NA
clone_size: NA
v_call: TRBV7-9
j_call: TRBJ1-2
cdr3_aa: CASTSLVPSYGYTF
cdr3_nt: TGTGCCAGCACCTCGCTGGTACCATCCTATGGCTACACCTTC

d_call: NA
clone_size: NA
v_call: TRBV12-3/TRBV12-4
j_call: TRBJ2-7
cdr3_aa: CASSQSPIYEQYF
cdr3_nt: TGTGCCAGCAGTCAATCACCGATCTACGAGCAGTACTTC

d_call: TRBD1
clone_size: NA
v_call: TRBV5-4
j_call: TRBJ2-5
cdr3_aa: CASTPQGASVTQYF
cdr3_nt: TGTGCCAGCACCCCTCAGGGGGCCAGCGTGACCCAGTACTTC

d_call: NA
clone_size: NA
v_call: TRBV9
j_call: TRBJ1-3
cdr3_aa: CASSQTTGFSGNTIYF
cdr3_nt: TGTGCCAGCAGCCAGACGACAGGTTTCTCTGGAAACACCATATATTTT

d_call: NA
clone_size: NA
v_call: TRBV7-2
j_call: TRBJ2-7
cdr3_aa: CASSLVGGGEQYF
cdr3_nt: TGTGCCAGCAGCTTAGTGGGTGGCGGCGAGCAGTACTTC

d_call: NA
clone_size: NA
v_call: TRBV9
j_call: TRBJ2-3
cdr3_aa: CASSVGLGNTDTQYF
cdr3_nt: TGTGCCAGCAGCGTAGGTTTGGGGAACACAGATACGCAGTATTTT

d_call: TRBD2
clone_size: NA
v_call: TRBV2
j_call: TRBJ2-7
cdr3_aa: CASSPWGLAGPYEQYF
cdr3_nt: TGTGCCAGCAGTCCCTGGGGACTAGCGGGACCTTACGAGCAGTACTTC

d_call: NA
clone_size: NA
v_call: TRBV5-4
j_call: TRBJ2-7
cdr3_aa: CASSRLIASGSYEQYF
cdr3_nt: TGTGCCAGCAGCCGACTAATAGCTTCCGGCTCCTACGAGCAGTACTTC

d_call: NA
clone_size: NA
v_call: TRBV28
j_call: TRBJ2-7
cdr3_aa: CASSLWIWQSGTRLYEQYF
cdr3_nt: TGTGCCAGCAGTTTATGGATCTGGCAGTCCGGGACTCGGCTCTACGAGCAGTACTTC

d_call: TRBD2
clone_size: NA
v_call: TRBV6-5
j_call: TRBJ2-1
cdr3_aa: CATSTSGYYNEQFF
cdr3_nt: TGTGCCACCTCGACTAGCGGATACTACAATGAGCAGTTCTTC

d_call: NA
clone_size: NA
v_call: TRBV19
j_call: TRBJ1-4
cdr3_aa: CASSTEQGRREKLFF
cdr3_nt: TGTGCCAGTAGTACCGAACAGGGCCGGCGGGAAAAACTGTTTTTT

d_call: NA
clone_size: NA
v_call: TRBV24-1
j_call: TRBJ2-5
cdr3_aa: CATSGRSGQETQYF
cdr3_nt: TGTGCCACCAGTGGCAGGAGCGGCCAAGAGACCCAGTACTTC

d_call: NA
clone_size: once
v_call: TRBV11-2
j_call: TRBJ1-6
cdr3_aa: CASTPGLHNSPLHF
cdr3_nt: TGTGCCAGCACCCCTGGACTGCATAATTCACCCCTCCACTTT

d_call: NA
clone_size: few
v_call: TRBV12-3/TRBV12-4
j_call: TRBJ1-5
cdr3_aa: CASRRVLGDRQHF
cdr3_nt: TGTGCCAGCAGAAGGGTCCTTGGGGACCGCCAGCATTTT